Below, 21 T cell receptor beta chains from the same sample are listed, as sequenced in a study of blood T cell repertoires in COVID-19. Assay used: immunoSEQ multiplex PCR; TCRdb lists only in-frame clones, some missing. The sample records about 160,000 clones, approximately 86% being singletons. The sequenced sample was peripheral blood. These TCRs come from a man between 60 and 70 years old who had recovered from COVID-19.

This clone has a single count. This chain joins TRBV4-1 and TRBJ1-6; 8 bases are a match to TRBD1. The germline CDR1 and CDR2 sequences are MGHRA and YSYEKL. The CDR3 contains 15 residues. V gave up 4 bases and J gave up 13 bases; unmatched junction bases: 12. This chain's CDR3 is CASSPGQAVIHPLHF. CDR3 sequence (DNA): TGCGCCAGCAGCCCGGGACAGGCAGTAATTCACCCCCTCCACTTT.

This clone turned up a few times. The CDR3 nucleotides are TGTGCCACCAGCAGAGATTACCCCAACGACTACTCGGGCTACACCTTC. This codes for CATSRDYPNDYSGYTF. The chain couples TRBV15 to TRBJ1-2; D ambiguous. CDR1 and CDR2 from the germline V gene are LNHNV and YYDKDF (reference sequence). The V gene lost 0 bases and the J gene lost 8 bases, with 19 bases spanning the gap. The CDR3 length is 16 residues.

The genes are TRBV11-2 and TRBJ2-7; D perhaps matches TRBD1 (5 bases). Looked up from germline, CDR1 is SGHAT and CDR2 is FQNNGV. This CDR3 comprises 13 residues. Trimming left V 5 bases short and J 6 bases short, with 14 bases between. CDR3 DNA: TGTGCCAGCAGCAAGTGGCAGGGTTCCGAGCAGTACTTC. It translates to CASSKWQGSEQYF.

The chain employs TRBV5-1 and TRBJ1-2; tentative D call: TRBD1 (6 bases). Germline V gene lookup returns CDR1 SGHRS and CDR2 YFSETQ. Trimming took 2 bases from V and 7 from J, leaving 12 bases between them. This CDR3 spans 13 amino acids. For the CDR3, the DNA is TGCGCCAGCAGCTTTACCCAGGGGAGTGGCTACACCTTC. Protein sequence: CASSFTQGSGYTF.

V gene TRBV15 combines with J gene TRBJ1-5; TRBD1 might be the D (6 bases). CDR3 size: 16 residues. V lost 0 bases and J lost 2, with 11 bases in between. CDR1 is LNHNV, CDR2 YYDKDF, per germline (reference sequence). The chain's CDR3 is CATSRDKGGGNQPQHF. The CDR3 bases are TGTGCCACCAGCAGAGATAAAGGGGGAGGCAATCAGCCCCAGCATTTT.

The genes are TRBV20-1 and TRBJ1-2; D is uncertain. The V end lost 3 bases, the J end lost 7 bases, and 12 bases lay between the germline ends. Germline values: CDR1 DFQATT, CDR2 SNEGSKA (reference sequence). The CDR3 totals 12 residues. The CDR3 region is CSASSGVTGYTF. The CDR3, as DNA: TGCAGTGCTAGTAGCGGGGTCACTGGCTACACCTTC.

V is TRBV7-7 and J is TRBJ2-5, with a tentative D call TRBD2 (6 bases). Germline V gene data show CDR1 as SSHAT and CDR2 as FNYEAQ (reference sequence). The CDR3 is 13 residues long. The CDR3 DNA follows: TGTGCTACCAAAAGGACGGGGGAAGAGACCCAGTACTTC. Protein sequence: CATKRTGEETQYF.

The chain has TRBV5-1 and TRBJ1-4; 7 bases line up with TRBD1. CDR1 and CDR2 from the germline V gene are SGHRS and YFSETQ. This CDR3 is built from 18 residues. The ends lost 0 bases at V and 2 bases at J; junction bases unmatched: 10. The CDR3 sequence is CASSLGRGQGVTNEKLFF. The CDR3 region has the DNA TGCGCCAGCAGCTTGGGCAGGGGCCAGGGGGTGACTAATGAAAAACTGTTTTTT.

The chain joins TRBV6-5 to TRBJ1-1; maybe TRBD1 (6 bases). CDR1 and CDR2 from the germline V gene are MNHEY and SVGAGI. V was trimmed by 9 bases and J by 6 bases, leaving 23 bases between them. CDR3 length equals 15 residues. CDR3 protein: CASTPRGGRGAEAFF. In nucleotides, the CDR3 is TGTGCCAGTACTCCAAGGGGGGGGCGTGGGGCTGAAGCTTTCTTT.

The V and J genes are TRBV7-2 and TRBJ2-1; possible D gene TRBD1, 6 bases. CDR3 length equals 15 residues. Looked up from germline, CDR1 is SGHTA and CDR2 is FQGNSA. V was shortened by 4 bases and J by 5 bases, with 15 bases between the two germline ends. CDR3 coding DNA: TGTGCCAGCAGCTCCAAAGGGCCAGGGGACAATGAGCAGTTCTTC. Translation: CASSSKGPGDNEQFF.

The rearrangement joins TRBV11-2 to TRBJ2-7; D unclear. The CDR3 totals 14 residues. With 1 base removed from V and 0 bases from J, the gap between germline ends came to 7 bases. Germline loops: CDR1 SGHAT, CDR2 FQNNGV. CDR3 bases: TGTGCCAGCAGCTTAGTGACGGGCTCCTACGAGCAGTACTTC. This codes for CASSLVTGSYEQYF.

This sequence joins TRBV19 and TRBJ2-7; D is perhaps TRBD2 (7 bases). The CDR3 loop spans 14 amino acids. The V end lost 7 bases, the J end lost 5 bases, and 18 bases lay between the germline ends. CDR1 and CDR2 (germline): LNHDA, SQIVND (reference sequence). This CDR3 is CASKLTGGGDEQYF. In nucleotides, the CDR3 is TGTGCCAGTAAGTTGACGGGGGGCGGCGACGAGCAGTACTTC.

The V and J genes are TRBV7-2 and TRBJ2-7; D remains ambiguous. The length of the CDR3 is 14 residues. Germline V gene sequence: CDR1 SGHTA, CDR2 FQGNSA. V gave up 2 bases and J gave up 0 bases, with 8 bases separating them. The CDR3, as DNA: TGTGCCAGCAGCTTAAGCGAAAGCTCCTACGAGCAGTACTTC. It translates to CASSLSESSYEQYF.

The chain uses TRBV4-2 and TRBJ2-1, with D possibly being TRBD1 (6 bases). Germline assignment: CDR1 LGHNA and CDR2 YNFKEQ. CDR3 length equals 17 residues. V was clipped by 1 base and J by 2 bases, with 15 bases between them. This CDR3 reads CASSQGGTSETYNEQFF. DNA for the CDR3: TGTGCCAGCAGCCAAGGGGGGACATCTGAGACCTACAATGAGCAGTTCTTC.

The CDR3 here is CASSLGGPSYEQYF. For the CDR3, the DNA is TGTGCCAGCAGCTTAGGTGGCCCCTCCTACGAGCAGTACTTC. V usage is TRBV7-2 and J usage is TRBJ2-7, with unresolved D. From germline, CDR1 is SGHTA and CDR2 FQGNSA. With 1 base removed from V and 0 bases from J, the gap between germline ends came to 7 bases. This CDR3 comprises 14 residues.

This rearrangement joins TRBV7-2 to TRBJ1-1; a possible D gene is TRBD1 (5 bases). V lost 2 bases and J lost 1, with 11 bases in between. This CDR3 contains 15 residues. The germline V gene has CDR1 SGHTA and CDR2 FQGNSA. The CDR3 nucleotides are TGTGCCAGCAGCTTACAGGGTGGGGAGAACACTGAAGCTTTCTTT. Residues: CASSLQGGENTEAFF.

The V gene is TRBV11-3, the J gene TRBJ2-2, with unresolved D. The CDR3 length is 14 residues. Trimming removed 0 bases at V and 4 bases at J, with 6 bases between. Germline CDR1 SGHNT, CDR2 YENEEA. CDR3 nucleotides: TGTGCCAGCAGCTTAGATACGGGCACCGGGGAGCTGTTTTTT. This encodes CASSLDTGTGELFF.

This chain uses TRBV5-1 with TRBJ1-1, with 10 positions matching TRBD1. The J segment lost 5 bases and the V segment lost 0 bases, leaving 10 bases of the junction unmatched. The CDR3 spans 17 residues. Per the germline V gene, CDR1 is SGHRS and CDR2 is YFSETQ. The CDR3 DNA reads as TGCGCCAGCAGCTTGGGGACAGGGGGACCCCCGGGGACTGAAGCTTTCTTT. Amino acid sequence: CASSLGTGGPPGTEAFF.

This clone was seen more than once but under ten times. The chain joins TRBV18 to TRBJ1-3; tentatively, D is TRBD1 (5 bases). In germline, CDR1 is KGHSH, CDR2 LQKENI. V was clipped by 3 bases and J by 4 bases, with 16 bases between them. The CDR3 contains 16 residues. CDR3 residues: CASSPRMRGEGNTIYF. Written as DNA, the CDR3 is TGTGCCAGCTCACCCCGAATGCGGGGCGAAGGAAACACCATATATTTT.

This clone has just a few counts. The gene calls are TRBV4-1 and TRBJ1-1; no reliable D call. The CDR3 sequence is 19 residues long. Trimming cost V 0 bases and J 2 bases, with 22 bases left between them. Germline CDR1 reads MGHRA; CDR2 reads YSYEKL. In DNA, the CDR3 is TGCGCCAGCAGCCAAGATCTGGCGATAAGACTGAGGGATAACACTGAAGCTTTCTTT. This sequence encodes CASSQDLAIRLRDNTEAFF.

The CDR3: CASSLDLRQGPLYEQYF. In DNA, the CDR3 is TGTGCCAGCAGCTTAGATTTGAGACAGGGCCCTCTCTACGAGCAGTACTTC. The gene calls are TRBV11-2 and TRBJ2-7; 7 bases map to TRBD1. CDR1 is SGHAT, CDR2 FQNNGV, per germline. V lost 0 bases to trimming and J lost 3 bases; unmatched junction nucleotides: 11. CDR3 length equals 17 residues.